A selection of T cell receptor beta chains follows, all from one sample in a study of T-cell memory formation after mild COVID-19. TCRdb re-called the 5' RACE reads through MiXCR, storing one row per CDR3 protein. The sample lists some 350,000 distinct CDR3 sequences, roughly 13% occurring once. Sequenced: PBMCs or a T cell subset sorted from them (not recorded which). All receptors derive from a man aged 18-30 years who had mild COVID-19 (a few samples of this study predate the infection). Cell type and time point are not known. The CDR3 runs from the conserved cysteine through the conserved F or W. A D gene is named only where the DNA matches it firmly. For some rows the clone size is stated as once, few or many, or as a class when expanded; others skip it.

TRBV7-8	.	few	TRBJ2-3	TGTGCCAGCAGCTTAGAGGCGGTAGCACGAGATACGCAGTATTTT	CASSLEAVARDTQYF
TRBV4-1	.	many	TRBJ2-3	TGCGCCAGCAGCCAAGAATCCAGTCCAAGCACAGATACGCAGTATTTT	CASSQESSPSTDTQYF
TRBV7-2	.	few	TRBJ1-2	TGTGCCAGCAGCTTACTACAGGGTATTTATGGCTACACCTTC	CASSLLQGIYGYTF
TRBV5-1	.	.	TRBJ1-1	TGCGCCAGCAGCCTTCCGGAGGGAACAAGGATTGAAGCTTTCTTT	CASSLPEGTRIEAFF
TRBV20-1	TRBD1	few	TRBJ1-6	TGCAGTGCTAGAGTGGTAGGGGGCGCGGGTTCACCCCTCCACTTT	CSARVVGGAGSPLHF
TRBV7-3	.	.	TRBJ2-2	TGTGCCAGCAGCCCCGTTGGAGGGGGCTCCGGGGAGCTGTTTTTT	CASSPVGGGSGELFF
TRBV9	.	few	TRBJ1-5	TGTGCCAACGAAGGCCCCGGAGGTAGTCAGCCCCAGCATTTT	CANEGPGGSQPQHF
TRBV5-1	.	few	TRBJ1-6	TGCGCCAGCAGCTTGGCCGGGCCAAAATATAATTCACCCCTCCACTTT	CASSLAGPKYNSPLHF
TRBV5-5	.	few	TRBJ2-5	TGTGCCAGCAGCTTTCGGGCTCGGGGCCAAGAGACCCAGTACTTC	CASSFRARGQETQYF
TRBV25-1	.	few	TRBJ1-2	TGTGCCAGCAGTGACACCGGGACTGATTATGGCTACACCTTC	CASSDTGTDYGYTF
TRBV5-1	.	.	TRBJ2-6	TGCGCCAGCAGCTCTTCAGGGGTTGGGGCCAACGTCCTGACTTTC	CASSSSGVGANVLTF
TRBV7-2	.	.	TRBJ2-5	TGTGCCAGCAGCTTGGGACACCTTCAAGAGACCCAGTACTTC	CASSLGHLQETQYF
TRBV7-2	.	.	TRBJ1-1	TGTGCCAGCAGCTTCTCCTATGGACAGAACACTGAAGCTTTCTTT	CASSFSYGQNTEAFF
TRBV7-2	TRBD1	few	TRBJ2-3	TGTGCCAGCAGCTTCTGGACAGGCCTAGATACGCAGTATTTT	CASSFWTGLDTQYF
TRBV4-1	.	.	TRBJ2-7	TGCGCCAGCAGCCAGCTAGGGACCTACGAGCAGTACTTC	CASSQLGTYEQYF
TRBV10-3	TRBD1	.	TRBJ2-2	TGTGCCATCAGACACTCCGGGACAGGGTCCACCGGGGAGCTGTTTTTT	CAIRHSGTGSTGELFF
TRBV5-1	.	.	TRBJ2-1	TGCGCCAGCAGTCCAACCCGGGGGCCCCCCTACAATGAGCAGTTCTTC	CASSPTRGPPYNEQFF
TRBV10-3	TRBD2	once	TRBJ2-5	TGTGCCAGCTCGGCGAGCGGGGTAGCACGTCAAGAGACCCAGTACTTC	CASSASGVARQETQYF
TRBV5-1	.	.	TRBJ1-6	TGCGCCAGCAGCTTGGAGATGGGGAATTCACCCCTCCACTTT	CASSLEMGNSPLHF
TRBV9	.	.	TRBJ2-1	TGTGCCAGCAGCGTAGGTACAATCACAGGGAATGAGCAGTTCTTC	CASSVGTITGNEQFF
TRBV7-3	TRBD1	many	TRBJ2-1	TGTGCCAGCAGCCGGACAGGGGACAATGAGCAGTTCTTC	CASSRTGDNEQFF
TRBV6-5	.	few	TRBJ2-5	TGTGCCAGCAGTTACTCGTGGGGTTCTAAAGAGACCCAGTACTTC	CASSYSWGSKETQYF
TRBV12-3/TRBV12-4	.	.	TRBJ1-1	TGTGCCAGCAATGAGGGGTCCGCTGAAGCTTTCTTT	CASNEGSAEAFF
TRBV2	.	few	TRBJ2-1	TGTGCCAGCAATCGCCTTGACTCCTACAATGAGCAGTTCTTC	CASNRLDSYNEQFF
TRBV7-2	.	few	TRBJ1-4	TGTGCCAGCAGCTTAGGACAGCTAGGAAAGCTGCATTTT	CASSLGQLGKLHF
TRBV5-8	.	.	TRBJ1-5	TGTGCCAGCAGCTTGCGGGGGATTGGGCCTAGAGGCTATCAGCCCCAGCATTTT	CASSLRGIGPRGYQPQHF
TRBV12-3/TRBV12-4	.	few	TRBJ2-4	TGTGCCAGCAGTTTAGGCAGCACAAACATTCAGTACTTC	CASSLGSTNIQYF
TRBV6-2/TRBV6-3	.	once	TRBJ2-1	TGTGCCAGCAGTTATGATGGGGGGTATGAGCAGTTCTTC	CASSYDGGYEQFF
TRBV20-1	.	.	TRBJ1-1	TGCAGTGCTAGACTACAGAACACTGAAGCTTTCTTT	CSARLQNTEAFF
TRBV7-3	.	.	TRBJ2-5	TGTGCCAGCAGCCCCGGAGGGGGGCGAGAGACCCAGTACTTC	CASSPGGGRETQYF
TRBV9	TRBD2	many	TRBJ2-1	TGTGCCAGCAGCCCGCAGCGGGGGCCTTACAATGAGCAGTTCTTC	CASSPQRGPYNEQFF
TRBV11-2	.	.	TRBJ1-5	TGTGCCAGCAGCTTAGACACGTATCAGCCCCAGCATTTT	CASSLDTYQPQHF
TRBV4-3	.	few	TRBJ2-7	TGCGCCAGCAGCCAAGATCTCGCGGCAGGGCTTACCTACGAGCAGTACTTC	CASSQDLAAGLTYEQYF
TRBV12-3/TRBV12-4	TRBD1	.	TRBJ1-2	TGTGCCAGCAGGGATTCGGGGATAGGGGGCTCCTATGGCTACACCTTC	CASRDSGIGGSYGYTF
TRBV20-1	TRBD1	.	TRBJ1-4	TGCAGTGCTAGCCGGGACAGGGGATTAATCAGACTGTTTTTT	CSASRDRGLIRLFF
TRBV4-3	.	few	TRBJ2-3	TGCGCCAGCAGCCAAGATCCGCGGGGGCTTAGCACAGATACGCAGTATTTT	CASSQDPRGLSTDTQYF
TRBV4-2	.	.	TRBJ1-1	TGTGCCAGCAGCCCATCTCGGGGGGTGTGGACTGAAGCTTTCTTT	CASSPSRGVWTEAFF
TRBV7-3	.	.	TRBJ2-1	TGTGCCAGCAGCTTAACCGCTGACAATGAGCAGTTCTTC	CASSLTADNEQFF
TRBV7-2	.	.	TRBJ2-6	TGTGCCAGCAGCTTGAGCGGCATCTCTGGGGCCAACGTCCTGACTTTC	CASSLSGISGANVLTF
TRBV4-3	TRBD1	.	TRBJ2-1	TGCGCCAGCAGCCAAGATCATAGACAGGGGTTCTACAATGAGCAGTTCTTC	CASSQDHRQGFYNEQFF
TRBV20-1	.	many	TRBJ2-7	TGCAGTGCTAGCTGGCAAACCGGCGAGCAGTACTTC	CSASWQTGEQYF
TRBV6-5	TRBD1	few	TRBJ1-4	TGTGCCAGCAGTAACAGGGGCCCTAATGAAAAACTGTTTTTT	CASSNRGPNEKLFF
TRBV28	.	few	TRBJ2-5	TGTGCCAGCAGTTTATGGGGGACTTCCCAAGAGACCCAGTACTTC	CASSLWGTSQETQYF
TRBV7-8	.	many	TRBJ2-1	TGTGCCAGCAGCTTCACCTGGGGCTCCTACAATGAGCAGTTCTTC	CASSFTWGSYNEQFF
TRBV7-2	.	few	TRBJ2-7	TGTGCCAGCAGCTTTTCCGGGGTCTACTACGAGCAGTACTTC	CASSFSGVYYEQYF
TRBV7-9	.	many	TRBJ1-1	TGTGCCAGCAGCAAGGGGGGGAGAGGTGGTGAAGCTTTCTTT	CASSKGGRGGEAFF
TRBV6-5	.	.	TRBJ2-1	TGTGCCAGCAGTTATTCAGGGGCCTACAATGAGCAGTTCTTC	CASSYSGAYNEQFF
TRBV9	.	few	TRBJ2-5	TGTGCCAGCAGCGCTCTCGGGGCTAGCATAGAGACCCAGTACTTC	CASSALGASIETQYF
TRBV4-3	.	few	TRBJ2-3	TGCGCCAGCAGCCAAGAGAACGGGCTAGATACGCAGTATTTT	CASSQENGLDTQYF
TRBV6-2/TRBV6-3	TRBD2	few	TRBJ2-3	TGTGCCAGCAGTTCCCGGCCGGGACTAGCGGGGGAAGGTACAGATACGCAGTATTTT	CASSSRPGLAGEGTDTQYF
TRBV18	TRBD2	.	TRBJ2-3	TGTGCCAGCTCACCGCGAAGCGGGGGGCCTACAGATACGCAGTATTTT	CASSPRSGGPTDTQYF
TRBV7-2	.	.	TRBJ1-2	TGTGCCAGCAGCTTAAGGAGACAGAACTATGGCTACACCTTC	CASSLRRQNYGYTF
TRBV20-1	.	few	TRBJ1-5	TGCAGTGCTAGCACATGGGGTCAGGGTCAGCCCCAGCATTTT	CSASTWGQGQPQHF
TRBV19	TRBD1	.	TRBJ1-5	TGTGCCAGTAACCCGGACAGGGACCATCAGCCCCAGCATTTT	CASNPDRDHQPQHF
TRBV6-6	.	many	TRBJ2-5	TGTGCCAGCAGTTACTTCGGGAGAGAGACCCAGTACTTC	CASSYFGRETQYF